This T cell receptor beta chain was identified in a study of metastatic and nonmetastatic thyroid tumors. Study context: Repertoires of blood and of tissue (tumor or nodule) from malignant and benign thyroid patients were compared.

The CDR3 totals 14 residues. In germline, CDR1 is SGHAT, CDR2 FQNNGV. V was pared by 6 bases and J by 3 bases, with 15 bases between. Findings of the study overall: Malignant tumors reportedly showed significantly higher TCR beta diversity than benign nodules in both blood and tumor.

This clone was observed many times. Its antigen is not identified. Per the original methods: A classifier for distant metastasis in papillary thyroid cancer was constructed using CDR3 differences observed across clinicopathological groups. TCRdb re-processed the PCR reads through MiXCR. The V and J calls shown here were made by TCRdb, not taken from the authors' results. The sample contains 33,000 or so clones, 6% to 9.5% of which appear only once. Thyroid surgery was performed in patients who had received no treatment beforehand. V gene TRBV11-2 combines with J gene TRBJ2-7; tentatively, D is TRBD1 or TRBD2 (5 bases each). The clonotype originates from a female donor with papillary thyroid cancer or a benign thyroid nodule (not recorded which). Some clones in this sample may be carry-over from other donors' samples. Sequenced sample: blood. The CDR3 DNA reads TGTGCCAGCAGGCGACCGGGACGGGTCTACGAGCAGTACTTC. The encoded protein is CASRRPGRVYEQYF.